This record looks at one T cell receptor (beta chain) sequence and its context. The data were taken from a study of blood T cell repertoires in COVID-19. Germline CDR1 reads LNHDA; CDR2 reads SQIVND (reference sequence). The CDR3 has 14 amino acids. Trimming removed 6 bases at V and 7 bases at J, with 13 bases between. Original processing methods: Researchers report that nucleated cell counts were estimated from reference gene primer amplification. Data came from immunoSEQ multiplex PCR; TCRdb stores just in-frame clones and leaves some out. The D gene and trimming were derived from the DNA, and the V and J assignments and clone size from that table. The sample has 150,000 to 200,000 clones; approximately 80% are singletons.

The sequenced material came from PBMCs or T cells enriched from blood (not recorded which). The receptor's source is a woman aged 55-70 years with acute COVID-19. The chain is built from TRBV19 and TRBJ1-6, with a weak D call TRBD1 (5 bases). As DNA, the CDR3 is TGTGCCAGTAGCCCCACGGGGGAGAATTCACCCCTCCACTTT. Encoded protein: CASSPTGENSPLHF.